This T cell receptor beta chain emerged from a study of cytomegalovirus exposure and HLA in healthy donors. Study observations and caveats: Sequencing likely produced, as an artifact, a cluster of highly shared sequence variants. Prior analysis indicated that the majority of TCR beta V segments exhibited productivity approximately 87% or approximately 30% of the time. Published work reported that the classifier diagnosed cytomegalovirus status with high specificity and sensitivity.

The PCR employed 60 Vbeta primers together with 13 Jbeta primers. The assay was immunoSEQ multiplex PCR, and TCRdb's table has in-frame clones only and misses some. The repertoire consists of 95,000 to 100,000 clones, with approximately 82% occurring once and the leading ten covering under 4.5%. With respect to this clone: Its target is unknown.

The ends were cut back, 0 bases at V and 6 bases at J, with 14 bases in the middle. This CDR3 is built from 16 residues. Germline-derived CDR1 and CDR2 are LNHNV and YYDKDF (reference sequence). This TCR came from a female donor in good health and CMV-seropositive. This chain uses TRBV15 with TRBJ2-2, with unresolved D. The sequenced material came from PBMCs. For the CDR3, the DNA is TGTGCCACCAGCAGAGATCTCGCCTACCTGGCCGGGGAGCTGTTTTTT. Protein: CATSRDLAYLAGELFF.